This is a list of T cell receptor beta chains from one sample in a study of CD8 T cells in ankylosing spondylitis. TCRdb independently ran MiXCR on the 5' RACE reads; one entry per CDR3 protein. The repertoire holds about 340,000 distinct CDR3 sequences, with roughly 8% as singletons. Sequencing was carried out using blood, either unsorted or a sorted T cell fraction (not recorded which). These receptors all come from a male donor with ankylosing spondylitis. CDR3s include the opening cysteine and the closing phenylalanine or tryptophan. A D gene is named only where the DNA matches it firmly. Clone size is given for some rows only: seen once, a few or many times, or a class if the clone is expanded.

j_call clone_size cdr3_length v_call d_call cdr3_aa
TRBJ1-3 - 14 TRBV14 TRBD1 CASSQGTAGNTIYF
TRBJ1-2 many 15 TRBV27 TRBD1 CASSFWDRGRLGYTF
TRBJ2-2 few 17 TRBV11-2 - CASSLGRVSGSFGELFF
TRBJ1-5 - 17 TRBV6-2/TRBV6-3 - CASSFRTPRNSNQPQHF
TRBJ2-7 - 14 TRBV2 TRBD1 CASRPGTVSYEQYF
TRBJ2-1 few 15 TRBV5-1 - CASSSQMSSYNEQFF
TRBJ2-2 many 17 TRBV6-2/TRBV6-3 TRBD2 CASSYSGLAGATGELFF
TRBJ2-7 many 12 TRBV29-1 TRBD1 CSVGQGVGEQYF
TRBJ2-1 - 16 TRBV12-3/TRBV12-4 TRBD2 CASSSASGRAGNEQFF
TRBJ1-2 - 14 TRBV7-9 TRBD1 CASSFTGQHYGYTF
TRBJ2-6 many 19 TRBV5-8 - CASTVGVGAGPSGANVLTF
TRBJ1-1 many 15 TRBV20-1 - CSARGGGAMNTEAFF
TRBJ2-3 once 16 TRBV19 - CASSIGQGNIPDTQYF
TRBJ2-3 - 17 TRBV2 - CASRPTPSQLSTDTQYF